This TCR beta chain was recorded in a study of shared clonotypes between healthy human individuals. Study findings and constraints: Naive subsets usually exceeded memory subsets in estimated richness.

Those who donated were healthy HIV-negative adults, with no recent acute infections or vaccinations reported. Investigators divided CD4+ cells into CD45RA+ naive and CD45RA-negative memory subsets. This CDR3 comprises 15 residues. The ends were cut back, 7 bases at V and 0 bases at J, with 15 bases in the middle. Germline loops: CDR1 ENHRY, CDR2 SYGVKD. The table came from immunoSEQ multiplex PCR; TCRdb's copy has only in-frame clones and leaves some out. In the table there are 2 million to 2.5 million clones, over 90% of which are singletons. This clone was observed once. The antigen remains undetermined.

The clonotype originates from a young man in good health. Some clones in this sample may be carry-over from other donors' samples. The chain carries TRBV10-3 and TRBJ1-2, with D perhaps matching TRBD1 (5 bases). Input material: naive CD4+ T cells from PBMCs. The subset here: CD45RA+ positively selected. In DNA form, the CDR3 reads TGTGCCATCAAAATACACCAGGGAGCTAACTATGGCTACACCTTC. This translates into CAIKIHQGANYGYTF.